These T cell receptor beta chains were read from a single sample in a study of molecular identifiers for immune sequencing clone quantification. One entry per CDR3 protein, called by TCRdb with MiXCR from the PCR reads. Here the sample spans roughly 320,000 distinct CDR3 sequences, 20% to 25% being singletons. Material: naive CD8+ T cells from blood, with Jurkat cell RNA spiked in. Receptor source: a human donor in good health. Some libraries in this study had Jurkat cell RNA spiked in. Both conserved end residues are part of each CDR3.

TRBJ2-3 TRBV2 CVSSTSTSGTDTQYF
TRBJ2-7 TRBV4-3 CASSQSAKGAYPYEQYF
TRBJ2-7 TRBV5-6 CASSEGLAGGPSYEQYF
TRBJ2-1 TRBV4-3 CASSTDRASYNEQFF
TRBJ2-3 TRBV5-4 CASSLAWNGEEDTQYF
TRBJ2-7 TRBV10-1 CASSERTGAHEQYF
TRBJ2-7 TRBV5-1 CASSLGPSEQYF
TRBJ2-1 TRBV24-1 CATSDLPRTSGTYNEQFF
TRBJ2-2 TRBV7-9 CASSLANRDGELFF
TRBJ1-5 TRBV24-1 CATSIGVDQPQHF
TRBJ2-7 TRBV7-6 CASSSLAGGSEQYF
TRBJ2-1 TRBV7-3 CASSLMDMRPPYNEQFF
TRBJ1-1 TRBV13 CASSVDGEAFF
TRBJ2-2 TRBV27 CASSSPLNPTGELFF
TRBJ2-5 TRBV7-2 CASSLGTSGRLETQYF
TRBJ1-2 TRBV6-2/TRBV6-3 CASSYPQGGDYGYTF
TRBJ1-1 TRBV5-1 CASSLEGGFAEAFF
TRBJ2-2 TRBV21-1 CASSKSRDSGSTNTGELFF
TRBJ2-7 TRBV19 CASSAGRVYEQYF
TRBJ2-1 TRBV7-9 CASSPRTSLNEQFF
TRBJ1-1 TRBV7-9 CASSLNGGSMNTEAFF
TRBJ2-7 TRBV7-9 CAGSPRDLKYEQYF
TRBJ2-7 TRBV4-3 CASSQDWAGKYEQYF
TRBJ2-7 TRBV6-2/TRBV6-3 CASSYSRGINSYGQYF
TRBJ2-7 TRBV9 CASSSASDYEQYF
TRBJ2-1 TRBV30 CAWSTTGPHEQFF
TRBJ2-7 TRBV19 CASSIDSMDSGEQYF
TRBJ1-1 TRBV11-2 CASSFNRDLNTEAFF
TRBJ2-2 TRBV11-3 CASSLVPGSGELFF
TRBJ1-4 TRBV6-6 CASRIIGNEKLFF
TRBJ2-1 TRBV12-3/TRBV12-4 CASSLGLVGEQFF
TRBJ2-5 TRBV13 CASSLGAKGGQETQYF
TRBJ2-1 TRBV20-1 CSAPPVDNYNEQFF
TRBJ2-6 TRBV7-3 CASSLTGTGQISTYSGANVLTF
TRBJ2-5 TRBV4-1 CASSQDPLSQETQYF
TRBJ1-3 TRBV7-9 CASRPGTGNTIYF
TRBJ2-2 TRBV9 CASSAERTSGFLVANTGELFF
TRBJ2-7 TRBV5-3 CASSSRGFNSYEQYF
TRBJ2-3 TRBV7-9 CASSFFAGPTDTQYF
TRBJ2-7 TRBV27 CASSPNREPYEQYF
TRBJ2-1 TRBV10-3 CASSEREGNEQFF
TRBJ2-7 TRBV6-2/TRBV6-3 CASRGLISYEQYF
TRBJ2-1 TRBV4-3 CASSQEPLVAGVSEQFF
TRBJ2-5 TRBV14 CASSQNRFQETQYF
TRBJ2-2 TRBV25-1 CASLGTSGRKGTGELFF
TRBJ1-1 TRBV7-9 CASSLKGITEAFF
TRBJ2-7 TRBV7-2 CASSIGASGVFAYEQYF
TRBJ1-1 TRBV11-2 CASSLESRSDTEAFF
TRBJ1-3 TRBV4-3 CASSRALLEQGGNTIYF
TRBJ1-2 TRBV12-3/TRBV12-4 CASSLDRGLDYGYTF
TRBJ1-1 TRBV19 CASSGMWNTEAFF
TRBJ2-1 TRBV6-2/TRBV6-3 CASSLGLSGRADEQFF
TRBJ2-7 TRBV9 CASSVDWGSEQYF
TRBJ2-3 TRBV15 CATSTGQGWADTQYF
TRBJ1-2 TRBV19 CASSSVPGATGYGYTF
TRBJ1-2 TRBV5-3 CASSSTPNYGYAF
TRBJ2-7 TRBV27 CASSFGWGEQYF
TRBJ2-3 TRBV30 CASSSPWTSGMRTDTQYF